This record looks at one TCR beta chain sequence and its context. Per germline, CDR1 MNHEY and CDR2 SMNVEV (reference sequence). There are 15 residues in the CDR3. V shed 0 bases and J 2 bases; nucleotides not matched to a gene: 1. Every bit of the isolated RNA underwent reverse transcription, so sequencing read expressed TCRB transcripts. Clones were read by immunoSEQ multiplex PCR, and TCRdb kept only the in-frame ones, dropping some. The table has hundreds of thousands of clones, 25% to 35% seen once. This sample is part of a study of beta chain features in type 1 diabetes. The clonotype was recovered from a man between 18 and 29 years old in good health. The chain is built from TRBV27 and TRBJ2-7, with 10 positions matching TRBD2. The specimen sequenced was naive CD4+ T cells from blood. The CDR3 bases are TGTGCCAGCAGTTTATCGCTAGCGGGAGCCTACGAGCAGTACTTC. It is translated as CASSLSLAGAYEQYF.